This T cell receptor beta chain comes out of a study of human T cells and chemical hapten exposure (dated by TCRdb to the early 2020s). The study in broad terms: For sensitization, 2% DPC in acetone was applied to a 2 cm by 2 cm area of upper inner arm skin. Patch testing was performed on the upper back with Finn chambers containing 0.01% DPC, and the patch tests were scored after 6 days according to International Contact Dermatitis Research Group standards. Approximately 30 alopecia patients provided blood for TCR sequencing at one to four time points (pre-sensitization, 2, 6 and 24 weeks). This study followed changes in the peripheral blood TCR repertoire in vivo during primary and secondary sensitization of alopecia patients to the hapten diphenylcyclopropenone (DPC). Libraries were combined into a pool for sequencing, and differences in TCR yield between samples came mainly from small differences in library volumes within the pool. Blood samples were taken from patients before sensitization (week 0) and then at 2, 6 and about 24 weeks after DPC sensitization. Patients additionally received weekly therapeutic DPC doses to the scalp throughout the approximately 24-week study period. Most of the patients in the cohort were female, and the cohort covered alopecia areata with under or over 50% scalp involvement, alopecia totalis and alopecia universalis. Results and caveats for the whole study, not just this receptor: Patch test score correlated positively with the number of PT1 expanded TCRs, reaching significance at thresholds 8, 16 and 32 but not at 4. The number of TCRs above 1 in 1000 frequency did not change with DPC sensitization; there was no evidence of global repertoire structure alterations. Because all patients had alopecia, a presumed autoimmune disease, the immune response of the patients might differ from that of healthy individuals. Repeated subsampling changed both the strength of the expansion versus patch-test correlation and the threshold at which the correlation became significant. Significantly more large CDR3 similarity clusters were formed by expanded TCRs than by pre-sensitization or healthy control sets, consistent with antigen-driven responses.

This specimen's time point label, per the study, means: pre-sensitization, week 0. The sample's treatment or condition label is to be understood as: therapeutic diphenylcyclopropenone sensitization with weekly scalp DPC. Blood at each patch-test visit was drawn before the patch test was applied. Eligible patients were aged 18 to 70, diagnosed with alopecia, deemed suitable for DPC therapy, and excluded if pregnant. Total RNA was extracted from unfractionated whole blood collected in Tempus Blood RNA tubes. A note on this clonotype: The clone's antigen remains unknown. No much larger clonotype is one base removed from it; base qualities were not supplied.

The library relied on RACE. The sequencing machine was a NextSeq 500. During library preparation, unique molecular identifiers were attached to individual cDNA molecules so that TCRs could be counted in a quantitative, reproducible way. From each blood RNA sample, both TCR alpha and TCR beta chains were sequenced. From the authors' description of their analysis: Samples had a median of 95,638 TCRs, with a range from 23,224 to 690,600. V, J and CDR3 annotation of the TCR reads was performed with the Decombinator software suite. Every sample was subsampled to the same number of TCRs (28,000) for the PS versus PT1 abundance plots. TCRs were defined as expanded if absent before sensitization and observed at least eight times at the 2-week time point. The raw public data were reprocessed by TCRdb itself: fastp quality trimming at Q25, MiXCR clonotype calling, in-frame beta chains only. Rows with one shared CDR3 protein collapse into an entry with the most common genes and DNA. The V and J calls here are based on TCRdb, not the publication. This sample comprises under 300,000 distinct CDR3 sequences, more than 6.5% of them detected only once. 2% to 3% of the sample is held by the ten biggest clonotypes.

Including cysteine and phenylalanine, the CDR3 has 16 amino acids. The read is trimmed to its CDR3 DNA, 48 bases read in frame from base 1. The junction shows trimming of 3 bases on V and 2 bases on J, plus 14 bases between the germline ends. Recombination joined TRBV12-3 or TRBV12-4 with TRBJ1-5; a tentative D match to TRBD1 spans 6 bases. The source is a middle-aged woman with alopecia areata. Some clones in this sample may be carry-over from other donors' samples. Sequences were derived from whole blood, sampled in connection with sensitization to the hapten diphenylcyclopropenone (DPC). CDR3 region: CASSFASGGGNQPQHF. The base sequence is TGTGCCAGCAGTTTCGCATCCGGGGGCGGCAATCAGCCCCAGCATTTT.